A selection of T cell receptor beta chains follows, all from one sample in a study of T cell responses to AZD1222 COVID-19 vaccine. Generated by immunoSEQ multiplex PCR, the TCRdb table keeps only in-frame clones and is missing some. The sample has roughly 70,000 clones; around 85% are singletons. This specimen consisted of peripheral blood, obtained on day 0 of AZD1222 vaccination. The origin of the receptors is an adult in good health. Each CDR3 is given with its conserved first and last residue. The D gene is left open where the match is weak. Size is omitted from some rows. Given values are once, few, many or a class for expanded clones.

d_gene,abundance,j_gene,v_gene,len,CDR3aa,CDR3nt
.,.,TRBJ2-5,TRBV20-1,15,CSASPPVVGQKTQYF,TGCAGTGCTAGTCCCCCCGTCGTTGGACAAAAGACCCAGTACTTC
.,.,TRBJ1-1,TRBV2,13,CASSVQVPTEAFF,TGTGCCAGCAGTGTACAGGTCCCCACTGAAGCTTTCTTT
TRBD1,.,TRBJ1-2,TRBV5-1,16,CASSDRVGTGKGGYTF,TGCGCCAGCAGCGACCGTGTAGGGACAGGGAAGGGTGGCTACACCTTC
.,.,TRBJ2-2,TRBV7-9,14,CASSSERHAGKLFF,TGTGCCAGCAGCTCGGAACGACACGCTGGGAAGCTGTTTTTT
TRBD2,.,TRBJ2-7,TRBV30,14,CAWSGTSGYYEQYF,TGTGCCTGGAGCGGGACTAGCGGATACTACGAGCAGTACTTC
.,.,TRBJ2-1,TRBV21-1,14,CASTFKGVYNEQFF,TGTGCCAGCACCTTCAAGGGAGTTTATAATGAGCAGTTCTTC
TRBD2,once,TRBJ2-7,TRBV6-6,15,CASSEPSGLSYEQYF,TGTGCCAGCAGTGAGCCTAGCGGTCTTTCCTACGAGCAGTACTTC
.,.,TRBJ2-2,TRBV27,18,CASSPLPAGAINTGELFF,TGTGCCAGCAGTCCCCTCCCGGCGGGGGCCATCAACACCGGGGAGCTGTTTTTT
.,.,TRBJ2-1,TRBV12-3/TRBV12-4,11,CASSLYYEQFF,TGTGCCAGCAGTCTTTATTATGAGCAGTTCTTC
TRBD1,.,TRBJ2-5,TRBV7-9,14,CATLPGQGWETQYF,TGTGCCACTTTGCCGGGACAGGGATGGGAGACCCAGTACTTC
.,.,TRBJ2-5,TRBV6-5,14,CASRRPLQGETQYF,TGTGCCAGCAGGAGGCCTTTACAGGGAGAGACCCAGTACTTC
TRBD1,.,TRBJ1-3,TRBV24-1,15,CATRGQAISGNTIYF,TGTGCCACCAGGGGACAGGCAATCTCTGGAAACACCATATATTTT
TRBD1,once,TRBJ1-5,TRBV9,15,CASSRTGEYNQPQHF,TGTGCCAGCAGTCGGACAGGGGAATACAATCAGCCCCAGCATTTT
TRBD1,once,TRBJ2-1,TRBV11-2,14,CASSFGQVDNEQFF,TGTGCCAGCAGCTTCGGACAGGTAGACAATGAGCAGTTCTTC
TRBD2,.,TRBJ2-3,TRBV5-1,16,CASSLASGRATDTQYF,TGCGCCAGCAGCTTGGCCAGCGGGAGGGCCACAGATACGCAGTATTTT
TRBD1,.,TRBJ2-3,TRBV2,15,CASSERDRGADTQYF,TGTGCCAGCAGCGAGAGGGACAGGGGGGCAGATACGCAGTATTTT
.,.,TRBJ2-1,TRBV5-1,14,CASSLEPHYNEQFF,TGCGCCAGCAGCTTGGAGCCTCACTACAATGAGCAGTTCTTC
.,.,TRBJ1-2,TRBV3-1/TRBV3-2,13,CASSQAAAYGYTF,TGTGCCAGCAGCCAAGCGGCAGCCTATGGCTACACCTTC
.,.,TRBJ1-3,TRBV3-1/TRBV3-2,14,CASSRTGPEGTIYF,TGTGCCAGCAGCCGCACGGGGCCTGAGGGCACCATATATTTT
TRBD2,.,TRBJ2-7,TRBV5-6,16,CASSFSRGGRVYEQYF,TGTGCCAGCAGCTTTTCTAGGGGCGGGAGGGTCTACGAGCAGTACTTC
.,.,TRBJ1-2,TRBV21-1,16,CASAPLKGSGSYGYTF,TGTGCCAGCGCTCCGCTCAAAGGCTCGGGGTCCTATGGCTACACCTTC
.,.,TRBJ2-7,TRBV5-6,18,CASSGGFLSHSPSYEQYF,TGTGCCAGCAGCGGGGGTTTCTTGAGCCATTCCCCGTCCTACGAGCAGTACTTC
.,.,TRBJ1-2,TRBV7-9,11,CALKRGDGYTF,TGTGCCCTTAAACGGGGAGATGGCTACACCTTC
TRBD1,.,TRBJ1-2,TRBV7-9,15,CASSLGQGTRYGYTF,TGTGCCAGCAGCCTGGGACAGGGGACTCGGTATGGCTACACCTTC
.,.,TRBJ2-2,TRBV12-3/TRBV12-4,12,CASTGNTGELFF,TGTGCCAGCACCGGGAACACCGGGGAGCTGTTTTTT
TRBD2,.,TRBJ2-1,TRBV5-1,16,CASSLVGTSGYNEQFF,TGCGCCAGCAGCTTGGTTGGGACTAGCGGCTACAATGAGCAGTTCTTC
TRBD1,.,TRBJ2-7,TRBV7-9,15,CASSFFPGQTYEQYF,TGTGCCAGCAGCTTTTTTCCGGGACAGACCTACGAGCAGTACTTC
.,.,TRBJ1-2,TRBV11-2,15,CASSPSSGSVDGYTF,TGTGCCAGCAGCCCCTCTTCAGGGTCTGTGGATGGCTACACCTTC
.,.,TRBJ1-4,TRBV10-3,13,CAIKGQSNEKLFF,TGTGCCATCAAGGGGCAGTCTAATGAAAAACTGTTTTTT
TRBD1,.,TRBJ1-5,TRBV7-4,16,CASSPPRDSLYQPQHF,TGTGCCAGCAGCCCTCCCAGGGACAGCTTATATCAGCCCCAGCATTTT
.,.,TRBJ1-6,TRBV19,13,CASRTSLDSPLHF,TGTGCCAGTAGAACCAGCCTGGATTCACCCCTCCACTTT
.,few,TRBJ2-6,TRBV28,13,CASRSSGANVLTF,TGTGCCAGCAGATCATCTGGGGCCAACGTCCTGACTTTC
.,few,TRBJ2-7,TRBV20-1,11,CSARLVGEQYF,TGCAGTGCAAGACTAGTAGGTGAGCAGTACTTC
TRBD2,.,TRBJ2-3,TRBV27,15,CASSYGGRVTDTQYF,TGTGCCAGCAGTTATGGCGGGAGGGTCACAGATACGCAGTATTTT
TRBD1,few,TRBJ1-1,TRBV29-1,13,CSVGADRGTEAFF,TGCAGCGTTGGGGCGGACAGGGGTACAGAAGCTTTCTTT
.,.,TRBJ2-7,TRBV2,15,CASSEAGGGSYEQYF,TGTGCCAGCAGTGAAGCTGGGGGAGGCTCCTACGAGCAGTACTTC
TRBD1,once,TRBJ2-3,TRBV5-6,15,CASSFGQGRGDTQYF,TGTGCCAGCAGCTTCGGACAGGGAAGGGGAGATACGCAGTATTTT
TRBD1,medium-sized,TRBJ1-5,TRBV27,17,CASSLSGGQGSNQPQHF,TGTGCCAGCAGTTTATCCGGGGGACAGGGAAGCAATCAGCCCCAGCATTTT
.,.,TRBJ2-7,TRBV5-3,18,CARTPPWDHPGGSAEQYF,TGTGCCAGAACTCCCCCCTGGGACCACCCGGGGGGCTCCGCCGAGCAGTACTTC